This is a list of T cell receptor beta chains from one sample in a study of human T cells and chemical hapten exposure. TCRdb re-derived calls from the RACE reads in MiXCR, one entry per CDR3 protein. The sample lists roughly 380,000 distinct CDR3 sequences, 4% to 6% occurring once. The specimen comprised whole blood, sampled in connection with sensitization to the hapten diphenylcyclopropenone (DPC). These receptor sequences come from a woman in her 50s with alopecia areata. Some clones in this sample may be carry-over from other donors' samples. Each CDR3 is given with its conserved first and last residue. Each record gives: J gene, D gene, V gene, clone size, CDR3 DNA, CDR3 protein. D genes are given only for firm matches. The size entry is marked missing in some rows and otherwise reads once, few, many or a size class.

>TRBJ2-1|TRBD2|TRBV11-2|many
TGTGCCAGCAGCTTAGTGCCGGGAGGACGTAACAATGAGCAGTTCTTC
CASSLVPGGRNNEQFF
>TRBJ2-3|TRBD1|TRBV6-5|few
TGTGCCAGCAGTTCAACGCGCCGCAGACTGGGGACAGGGAGCCGCACAGATACGCAGTATTTT
CASSSTRRRLGTGSRTDTQYF
>TRBJ1-6|.|TRBV28|.
TGTGCCAGCAGTTTCACAGGGACGGATAATTCACCCCTCCACTTT
CASSFTGTDNSPLHF
>TRBJ2-5|.|TRBV2|.
TGTGCCAGCAGCCCAGCGCGCCCGGTCGCCCAGTACTTC
CASSPARPVAQYF
>TRBJ2-1|TRBD2|TRBV6-2/TRBV6-3|few
TGTGCCAGCAGTCCGGCACTAGCGGACTCCTACAATGAGCAGTTCTTC
CASSPALADSYNEQFF
>TRBJ2-3|.|TRBV2|few
TGTGCCAGCGGAGGGGGTCTGCAGCGGCCAGATACGCAGTATTTT
CASGGGLQRPDTQYF
>TRBJ1-3|TRBD1|TRBV12-3/TRBV12-4|.
TGTGCCAGCAGACTTGGACAGGCGAGAAACACCATATATTTT
CASRLGQARNTIYF
>TRBJ1-4|TRBD1|TRBV29-1|many
TGCAGCGTTCAGGGGGTTACCGAAAAACTGTTTTTT
CSVQGVTEKLFF
>TRBJ1-1|.|TRBV12-3/TRBV12-4|many
TGTGCCAGCAGGACTAGCTCGAGGCGGGGGCGGATGAACACTGAAGCTTTCTTT
CASRTSSRRGRMNTEAFF
>TRBJ2-1|TRBD2|TRBV20-1|many
TGCAGTGCTCTTCTAGCGGGAGCTAGGTCCTACAATGAGCAGTTCTTC
CSALLAGARSYNEQFF
>TRBJ2-1|TRBD1|TRBV20-1|few
TGCAGTGCTAGAGATCAAGGGGGCACGTACTACAATGAGCAGTTCTTC
CSARDQGGTYYNEQFF
>TRBJ2-3|.|TRBV7-9|many
TGTGCCAGCAGCTTAATCGCGGGGAGCACAGATACGCAGTATTTT
CASSLIAGSTDTQYF
>TRBJ2-4|.|TRBV6-6|many
TGTGCCAGCAGCCCCACAGGAAACATTCAGTACTTC
CASSPTGNIQYF
>TRBJ1-1|.|TRBV7-2|many
TGTGCCAGCAGCCCGACATGGGATGTTGAAGCTTTCTTT
CASSPTWDVEAFF
>TRBJ1-1|.|TRBV27|few
TGTGCCAGCAGTTTGTTCAAGAACACTGAAGCTTTCTTT
CASSLFKNTEAFF
>TRBJ2-5|.|TRBV5-5|many
TGTGCCAGCAGCTTTACGAGTGTACAACAAGAGACCCAGTACTTC
CASSFTSVQQETQYF
>TRBJ2-4|.|TRBV11-2|many
TGTGCCAGCAGCTTAGAAGTTGGAAACATTCAGTACTTC
CASSLEVGNIQYF
>TRBJ2-3|TRBD2|TRBV5-4|.
TGTGCCAGCAGCTTTTCTAGCGGGACCAGCACAGATACGCAGTATTTT
CASSFSSGTSTDTQYF
>TRBJ2-3|TRBD2|TRBV24-1|.
TGTGCCACCAGTGATTCCGGACTAGTTCTTGATACGCAGTATTTT
CATSDSGLVLDTQYF
>TRBJ2-1|.|TRBV29-1|few
TGCAGCGTTAATGGGTATCGGGATGAGCAGTTCTTC
CSVNGYRDEQFF
>TRBJ1-5|.|TRBV24-1|many
TGTGCCACCAGGAGGGAGGGGGGCCAGCCCCAGCATTTT
CATRREGGQPQHF
>TRBJ1-2|.|TRBV12-3/TRBV12-4|many
TGTGCCAGCAGTTTTGGGAGAAACTATGGCTACACCTTC
CASSFGRNYGYTF
>TRBJ2-3|TRBD1|TRBV29-1|few
TGCAGCGTCTCCGGGACAGGCCCGGGAATTTTCACAGATACGCAGTATTTT
CSVSGTGPGIFTDTQYF
>TRBJ2-1|.|TRBV5-1|many
TGCGCCAGCAGCTTGGGACGCTCCTACAATGAGCAGTTCTTC
CASSLGRSYNEQFF
>TRBJ2-3|TRBD2|TRBV2|few
TGTGCCAGTCGGAGGGAGGGAAACACAGATACGCAGTATTTT
CASRREGNTDTQYF
>TRBJ2-1|TRBD2|TRBV6-6|many
TGTGCCAGCAGTACTAGCGGGAGATCGAGTGAGCAGTTCTTC
CASSTSGRSSEQFF
>TRBJ2-5|.|TRBV29-1|.
TGCAGCGTTGAACCCCCAGGGGTTGAAGAGACCCAGTACTTC
CSVEPPGVEETQYF
>TRBJ1-3|TRBD1|TRBV5-5|many
TGTGCCAGCAGCTTGGACCCAGGGGGCAACTCTGGAAACACCATATATTTT
CASSLDPGGNSGNTIYF
>TRBJ1-6|.|TRBV4-2|medium-sized
TGTGCCAGCAGCCAACGGGGCACCATTTCCTATAATTCACCCCTCCACTTT
CASSQRGTISYNSPLHF
>TRBJ2-7|.|TRBV29-1|few
TGCAGCGCATGCCAGCATCCCTCCTACGAGCAGTACTTC
CSACQHPSYEQYF
>TRBJ2-5|.|TRBV29-1|few
TGCAGCGTTGAGCTCCGGCGGGGTGAGACCCAGTACTTC
CSVELRRGETQYF
>TRBJ1-6|.|TRBV12-3/TRBV12-4|many
TGTGCCAGCAGTTTAACGGGTATTTCACCCCTCCACTTT
CASSLTGISPLHF
>TRBJ1-1|.|TRBV20-1|many
TGCAGTGCTTCCACATTGAACACTGAAGCTTTCTTT
CSASTLNTEAFF
>TRBJ2-3|TRBD2|TRBV6-5|.
TGTGCCAGCAGTTACGGTGGGGGGGCAGATACGCAGTATTTT
CASSYGGGADTQYF
>TRBJ2-7|.|TRBV4-3|few
TGCGCCAGCAGCCAAGCCCTACCGACAGTTCGTTCCTACGAGCAGTACTTC
CASSQALPTVRSYEQYF
>TRBJ1-1|.|TRBV3-1|few
TGTGCCAGCAGCCCTCCCAGCGGGAACACTGAAGCTTTCTTT
CASSPPSGNTEAFF
>TRBJ1-1|.|TRBV5-5|few
TGTGCCAGTTTTCGGGAGTTGATGAACACTGAAGCTTTCTTT
CASFRELMNTEAFF
>TRBJ1-2|.|TRBV24-1|few
TGTGCCACCAGTGAGGGCAGTCCCAAGTATGGCTACACCTTC
CATSEGSPKYGYTF
>TRBJ2-2|.|TRBV29-1|few
TGCAGCGTGAGACAGGCGGACACCGGGGAGCTGTTTTTT
CSVRQADTGELFF
>TRBJ2-3|.|TRBV28|few
TGTGCCAGCAGTTATGCAACCCGGGGAACAGATACGCAGTATTTT
CASSYATRGTDTQYF
>TRBJ2-7|.|TRBV19|few
TGTGCCAGTAGTATTCCCGGGAGTGGGTCCTACGAGCAGTACTTC
CASSIPGSGSYEQYF
>TRBJ1-5|.|TRBV3-1|many
TGTGCCAGCAGCCTGGGACTTCCTGGAGGTGGCAATCAGCCCCAGCATTTT
CASSLGLPGGGNQPQHF
>TRBJ2-7|TRBD2|TRBV7-2|many
TGTGCCAGCAGCCAACTAGCGGGACCCCTCGAGCAGTACTTC
CASSQLAGPLEQYF
>TRBJ2-1|.|TRBV12-3/TRBV12-4|many
TGTGCCAGCGGGGTAGTGGTCTACAATGAGCAGTTCTTC
CASGVVVYNEQFF
>TRBJ1-1|.|TRBV7-8|many
TGTGCCAGCAGCTCAAGGACACCGAACACTGAAGCTTTCTTT
CASSSRTPNTEAFF
>TRBJ1-2|.|TRBV5-1|few
TGCGCCAGCAGCTCCGCCCCAGCGTCCGTTCGTGGCTACACCTTC
CASSSAPASVRGYTF
>TRBJ1-1|TRBD1|TRBV27|many
TGTGCCAGCTCCCCGTGGGTGAGGGGGCCGAGCGAAGCTTTCTTT
CASSPWVRGPSEAFF
>TRBJ2-1|.|TRBV12-3/TRBV12-4|many
TGTGCCAGCAGTTGGAACAGGGCCCTCTCCTACAATGAGCAGTTCTTC
CASSWNRALSYNEQFF
>TRBJ1-6|.|TRBV6-6|many
TGTGCCAGCAGTTCAGGGTCGCGTTCACCCCTCCACTTT
CASSSGSRSPLHF
>TRBJ2-3|TRBD2|TRBV7-2|.
TGTGCCAGCAGCTCAGCGGGAGGCGCAGATACGCAGTATTTT
CASSSAGGADTQYF